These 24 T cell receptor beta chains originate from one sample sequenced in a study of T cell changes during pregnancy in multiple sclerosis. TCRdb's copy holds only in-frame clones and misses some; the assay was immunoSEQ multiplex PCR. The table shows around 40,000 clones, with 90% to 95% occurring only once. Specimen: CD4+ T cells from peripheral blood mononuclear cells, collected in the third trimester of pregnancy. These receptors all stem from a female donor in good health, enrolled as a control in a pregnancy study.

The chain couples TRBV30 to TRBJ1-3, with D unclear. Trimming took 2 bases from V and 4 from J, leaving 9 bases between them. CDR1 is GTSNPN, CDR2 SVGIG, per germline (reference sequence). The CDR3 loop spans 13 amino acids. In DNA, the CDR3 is TGTGCCTGGAGTCAGACAACGGGAAACACCATATATTTT. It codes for CAWSQTTGNTIYF.

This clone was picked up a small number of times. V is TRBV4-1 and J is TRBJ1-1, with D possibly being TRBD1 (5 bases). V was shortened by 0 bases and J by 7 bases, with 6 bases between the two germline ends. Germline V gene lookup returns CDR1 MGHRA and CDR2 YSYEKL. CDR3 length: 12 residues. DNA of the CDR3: TGCGCCAGCAGCCAAGATAGGGGTGAAGCTTTCTTT. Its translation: CASSQDRGEAFF.

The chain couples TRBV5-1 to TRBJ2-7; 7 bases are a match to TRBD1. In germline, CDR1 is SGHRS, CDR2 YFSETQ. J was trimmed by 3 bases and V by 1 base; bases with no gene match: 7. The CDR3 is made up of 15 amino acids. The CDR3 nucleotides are TGCGCCAGCAGCTTGATGGACAGGAAGAACTACGAGCAGTACTTC. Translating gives CASSLMDRKNYEQYF. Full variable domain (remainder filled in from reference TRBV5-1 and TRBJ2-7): KAGVTQTPRYLIKTRGQQVTLSCSPISGHRSVSWYQQTPGQGLQFLFEYFSETQRNKGNFPGRFSGRQFSNSRSEMNVSTLELGDSALYLCASSLMDRKNYEQYFGPGTRLTVT.

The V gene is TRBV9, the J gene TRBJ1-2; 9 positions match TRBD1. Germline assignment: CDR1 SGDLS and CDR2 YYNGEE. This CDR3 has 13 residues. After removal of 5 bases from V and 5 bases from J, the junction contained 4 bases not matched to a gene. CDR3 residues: CASRSGQGYGYTF. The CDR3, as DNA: TGTGCCAGCAGGTCCGGACAGGGGTATGGCTACACCTTC. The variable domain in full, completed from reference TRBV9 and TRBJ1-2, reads DSGVTQTPKHLITATGQRVTLRCSPRSGDLSVYWYQQSLDQGLQFLIQYYNGEERAKGNILERFSAQQFPDLHSELNLSSLELGDSALYFCASRSGQGYGYTFGSGTRLTVV.

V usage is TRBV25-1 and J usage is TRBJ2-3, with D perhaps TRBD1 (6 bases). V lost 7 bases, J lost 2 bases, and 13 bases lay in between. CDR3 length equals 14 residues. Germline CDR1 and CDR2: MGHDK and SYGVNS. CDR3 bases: TGTGCCAGCAACACAGGGAGATACACAGATACGCAGTATTTT. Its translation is CASNTGRYTDTQYF. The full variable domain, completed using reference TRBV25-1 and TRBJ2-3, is EADIYQTPRYLVIGTGKKITLECSQTMGHDKMYWYQQDPGMELHLIHYSYGVNSTEKGDLSSESTVSRIRTEHFPLTLESARPSHTSQYLCASNTGRYTDTQYFGPGTRLTVL.

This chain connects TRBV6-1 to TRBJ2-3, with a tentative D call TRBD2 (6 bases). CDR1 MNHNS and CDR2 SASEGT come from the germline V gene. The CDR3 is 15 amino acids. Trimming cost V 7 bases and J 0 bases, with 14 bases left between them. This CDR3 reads CASTELAISTDTQYF. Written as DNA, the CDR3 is TGTGCCAGCACCGAGCTAGCGATCAGCACAGATACGCAGTATTTT.

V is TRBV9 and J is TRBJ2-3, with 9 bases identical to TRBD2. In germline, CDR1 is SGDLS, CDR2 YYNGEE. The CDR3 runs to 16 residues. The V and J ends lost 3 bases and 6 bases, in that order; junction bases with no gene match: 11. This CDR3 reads CASSALTGTSRDTQYF. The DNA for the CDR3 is TGTGCCAGCAGCGCACTGACCGGGACTAGCCGCGATACGCAGTATTTT.

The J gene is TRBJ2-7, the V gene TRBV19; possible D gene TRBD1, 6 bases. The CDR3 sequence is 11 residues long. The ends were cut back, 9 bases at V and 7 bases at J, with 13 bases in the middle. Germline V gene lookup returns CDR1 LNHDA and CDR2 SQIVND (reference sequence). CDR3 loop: CASRGLREQYF. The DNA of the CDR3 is TGTGCCAGCAGGGGATTGCGTGAGCAGTACTTC. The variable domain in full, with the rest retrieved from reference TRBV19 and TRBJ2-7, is DGGITQSPKYLFRKEGQNVTLSCEQNLNHDAMYWYRQDPGQGLRLIYYSQIVNDFQKGDIAEGYSVSREKKESFPLTVTSAQKNPTAFYLCASRGLREQYFGPGTRLTVT.

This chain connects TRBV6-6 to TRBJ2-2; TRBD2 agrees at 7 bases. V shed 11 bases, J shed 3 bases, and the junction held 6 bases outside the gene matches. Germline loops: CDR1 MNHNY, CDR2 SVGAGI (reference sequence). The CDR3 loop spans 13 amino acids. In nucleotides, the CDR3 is TGTGCCGGAAAGCGGGATCACACCGGGGAGCTGTTTTTT. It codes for CAGKRDHTGELFF.

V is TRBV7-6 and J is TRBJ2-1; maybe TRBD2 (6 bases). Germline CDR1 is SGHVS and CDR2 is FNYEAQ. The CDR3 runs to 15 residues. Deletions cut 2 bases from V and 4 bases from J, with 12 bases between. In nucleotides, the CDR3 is TGTGCCAGCAGCTTATCGGACGGGGGATACAATGAGCAGTTCTTC. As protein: CASSLSDGGYNEQFF.

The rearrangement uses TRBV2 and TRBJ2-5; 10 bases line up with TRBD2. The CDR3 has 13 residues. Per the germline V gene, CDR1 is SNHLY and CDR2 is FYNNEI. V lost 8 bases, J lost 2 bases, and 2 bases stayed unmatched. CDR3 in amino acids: CASGLAEQETQYF. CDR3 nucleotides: TGTGCCAGCGGACTAGCGGAGCAAGAGACCCAGTACTTC.

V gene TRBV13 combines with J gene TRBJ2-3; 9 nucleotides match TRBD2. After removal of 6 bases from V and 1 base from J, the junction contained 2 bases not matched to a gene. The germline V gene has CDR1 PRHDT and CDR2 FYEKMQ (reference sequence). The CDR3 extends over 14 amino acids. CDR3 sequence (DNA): TGTGCCAGCAGGCGGGAGGGAGGCACAGATACGCAGTATTTT. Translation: CASRREGGTDTQYF.

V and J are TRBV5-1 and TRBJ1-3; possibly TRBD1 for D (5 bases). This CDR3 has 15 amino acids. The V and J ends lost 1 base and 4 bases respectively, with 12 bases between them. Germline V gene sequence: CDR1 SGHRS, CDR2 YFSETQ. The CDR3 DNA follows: TGCGCCAGCAGCTTGTCCGGGGGTGACGGAAACACCATATATTTT. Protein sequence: CASSLSGGDGNTIYF.

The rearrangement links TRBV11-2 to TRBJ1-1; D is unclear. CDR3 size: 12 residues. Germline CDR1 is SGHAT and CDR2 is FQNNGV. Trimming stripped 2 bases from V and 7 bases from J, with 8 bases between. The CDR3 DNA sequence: TGTGCCAGCAGCTTATCTTATCGTGAAGCTTTCTTT. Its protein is CASSLSYREAFF.

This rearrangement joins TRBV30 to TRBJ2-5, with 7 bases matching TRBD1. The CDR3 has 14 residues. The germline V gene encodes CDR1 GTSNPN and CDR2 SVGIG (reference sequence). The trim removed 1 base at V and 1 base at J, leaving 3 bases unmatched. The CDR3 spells CAWSEQGFQETQYF. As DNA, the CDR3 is TGTGCCTGGAGTGAACAGGGGTTCCAAGAGACCCAGTACTTC. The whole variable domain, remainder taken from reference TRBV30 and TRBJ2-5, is SQTIHQWPATLVQPVGSPLSLECTVEGTSNPNLYWYRQAAGRGLQLLFYSVGIGQISSEVPQNLSASRPQDRQFILSSKKLLLSDSGFYLCAWSEQGFQETQYFGPGTRLLVL.

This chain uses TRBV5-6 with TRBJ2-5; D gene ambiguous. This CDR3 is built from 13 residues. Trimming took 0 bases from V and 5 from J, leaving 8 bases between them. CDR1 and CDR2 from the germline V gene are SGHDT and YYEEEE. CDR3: CASSLEVRETQYF. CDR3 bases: TGTGCCAGCAGCTTGGAGGTGCGGGAGACCCAGTACTTC.

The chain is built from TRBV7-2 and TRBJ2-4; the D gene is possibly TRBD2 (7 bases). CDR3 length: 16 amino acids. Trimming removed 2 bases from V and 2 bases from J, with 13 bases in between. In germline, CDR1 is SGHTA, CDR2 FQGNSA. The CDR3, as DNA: TGTGCCAGCAGCTTATTGGGGGGGGCTTCCAAAAACATTCAGTACTTC. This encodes CASSLLGGASKNIQYF.

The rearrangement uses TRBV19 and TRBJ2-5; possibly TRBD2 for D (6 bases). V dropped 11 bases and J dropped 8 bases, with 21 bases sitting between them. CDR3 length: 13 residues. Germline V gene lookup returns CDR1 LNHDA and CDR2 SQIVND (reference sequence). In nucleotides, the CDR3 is TGTGCCGGCAGCCCGGGGGTAGGTGGAACCCAGTACTTC. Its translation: CAGSPGVGGTQYF.

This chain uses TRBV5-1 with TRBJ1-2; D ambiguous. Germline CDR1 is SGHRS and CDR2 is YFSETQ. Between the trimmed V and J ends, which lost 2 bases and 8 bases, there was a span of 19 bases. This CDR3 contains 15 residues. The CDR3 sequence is CASSLFPTSLDGYTF. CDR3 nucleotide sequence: TGCGCCAGCAGCTTATTCCCGACATCTCTCGACGGCTACACCTTC.

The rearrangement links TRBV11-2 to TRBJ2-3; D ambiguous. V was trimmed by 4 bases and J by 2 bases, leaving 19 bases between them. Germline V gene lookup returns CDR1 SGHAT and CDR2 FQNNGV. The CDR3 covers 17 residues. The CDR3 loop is CASSSPGWRGNTDTQYF. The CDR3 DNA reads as TGTGCCAGCAGCTCCCCTGGGTGGCGCGGAAACACAGATACGCAGTATTTT.

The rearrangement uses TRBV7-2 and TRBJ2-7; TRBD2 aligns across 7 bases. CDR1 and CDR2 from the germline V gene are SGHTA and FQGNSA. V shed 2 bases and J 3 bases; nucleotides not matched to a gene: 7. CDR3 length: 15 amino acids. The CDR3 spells CASSLYRGGSYEQYF. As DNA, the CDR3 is TGTGCCAGCAGCTTATATCGCGGCGGGAGCTACGAGCAGTACTTC.

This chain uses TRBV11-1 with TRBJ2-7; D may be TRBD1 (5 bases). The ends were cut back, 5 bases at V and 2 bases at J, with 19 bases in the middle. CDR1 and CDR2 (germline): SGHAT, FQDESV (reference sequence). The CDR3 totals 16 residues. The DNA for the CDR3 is TGTGCCAGCAGCCGAACTACAGGTACGAGGACCTACGAGCAGTACTTC. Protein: CASSRTTGTRTYEQYF.

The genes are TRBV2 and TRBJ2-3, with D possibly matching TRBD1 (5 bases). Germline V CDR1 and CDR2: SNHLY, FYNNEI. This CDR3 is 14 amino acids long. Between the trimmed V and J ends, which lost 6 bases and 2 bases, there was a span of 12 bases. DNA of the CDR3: TGTGCCAGCAGGAGGCAGGGTTTCACAGATACGCAGTATTTT. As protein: CASRRQGFTDTQYF.

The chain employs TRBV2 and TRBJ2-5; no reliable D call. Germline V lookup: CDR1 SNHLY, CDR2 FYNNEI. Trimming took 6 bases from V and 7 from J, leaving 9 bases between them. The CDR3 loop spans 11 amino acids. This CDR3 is CASRPGVTQYF. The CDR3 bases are TGTGCCAGCAGGCCAGGCGTGACCCAGTACTTC.